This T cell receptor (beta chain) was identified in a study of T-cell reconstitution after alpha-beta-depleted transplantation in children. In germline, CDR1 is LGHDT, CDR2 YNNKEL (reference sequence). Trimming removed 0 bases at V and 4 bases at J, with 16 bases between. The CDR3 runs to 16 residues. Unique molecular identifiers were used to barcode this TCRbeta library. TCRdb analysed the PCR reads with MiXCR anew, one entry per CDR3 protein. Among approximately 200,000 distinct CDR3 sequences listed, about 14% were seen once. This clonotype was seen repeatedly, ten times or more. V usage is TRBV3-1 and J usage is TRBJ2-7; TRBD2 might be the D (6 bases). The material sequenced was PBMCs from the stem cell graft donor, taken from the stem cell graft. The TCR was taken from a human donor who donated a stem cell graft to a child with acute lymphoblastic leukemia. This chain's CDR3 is CASSQDNGRGLYEQYF. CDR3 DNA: TGTGCCAGCAGCCAAGATAACGGGAGAGGTCTTTACGAGCAGTACTTC.